This entry lists 3 T cell receptor beta chains sequenced from one sample in a study of cytomegalovirus exposure and HLA in healthy donors. Primers for the PCR totalled 60 Vbeta and 13 Jbeta. Sequenced by immunoSEQ multiplex PCR; TCRdb stores in-frame clones only, minus some. Of hundreds of thousands of clones listed, around 80% are singletons. The sequenced material came from PBMCs. These receptors were obtained from a boy aged 5-17 years in good health and CMV-seronegative.

The chain links TRBV7-5 to TRBJ1-4; the table's D call, TRBD1, was not checked against the DNA. TRBV7-5 is designated a pseudogene. There are 13 residues in the CDR3. The CDR3 loop reads CARSMGQNEKLFF. Here the CDR3 DNA reads TGTGCCAGAAGCATGGGACAGAACGAAAAACTGTTTTTT.

The chain recombines TRBV4-2 with TRBJ1-6; 9 positions agree with TRBD1. V lost 3 bases and J lost 14; bases outside the gene matches: 23. This CDR3 contains 19 residues. CDR1 and CDR2 (germline): LGHNA, YNFKEQ. This CDR3 is CASSHSFGATGTGFLSLHF. The CDR3 DNA follows: TGTGCCAGCAGCCATTCGTTCGGCGCCACCGGGACAGGGTTTCTATCCCTCCACTTT.

The chain combines TRBV30 with TRBJ2-4; 7 bases align to TRBD1. The trim removed 6 bases at V and 9 bases at J, leaving 11 bases unmatched. This CDR3 comprises 13 residues. Per the germline V gene, CDR1 is GTSNPN and CDR2 is SVGIG (reference sequence). The CDR3, as DNA: TGTGCCTGCCAGGTAGGGGGCGAAGGCATTCAGTACTTC. The encoded protein is CACQVGGEGIQYF.